These 24 T cell receptor beta chains came from one sample sequenced in a study of blood T cell repertoires in COVID-19. The data were produced by immunoSEQ multiplex PCR, yet TCRdb's version contains in-frame clones alone and is incomplete. The table shows 200,000 to 300,000 clones, with 75% to 85% occurring only once. The sequencing sample was made of peripheral blood. These receptors were collected from a human donor in a cohort sampled during active COVID-19.

V usage is TRBV5-4 and J usage is TRBJ1-3; D is undetermined. The CDR3 spans 13 residues. CDR1 is SGHNT and CDR2 is YYREEE in the germline V gene (reference sequence). V shed 4 bases and J shed 3 bases, with 8 bases lying between them. As DNA, the CDR3 is TGTGCCAGCAGCCCCCAGGATGGAAACACCATATATTTT. Translating it yields CASSPQDGNTIYF.

The chain couples TRBV19 to TRBJ2-5, with TRBD1 identical over 7 bases. The CDR3 has 15 amino acids. CDR1 LNHDA and CDR2 SQIVND come from the germline V gene (reference sequence). V gave up 6 bases and J gave up 4 bases; unmatched junction bases: 11. Here the CDR3 DNA reads TGTGCCAGTAGGTCATCCGGGACAGCCTTAGAGACCCAGTACTTC. Translated, it gives CASRSSGTALETQYF.

J is TRBJ2-7 and V is TRBV4-1, with D perhaps TRBD2 (6 bases). Germline lookup yields CDR1 MGHRA and CDR2 YSYEKL. Trimming pared 3 bases from V and 5 bases from J, leaving 11 bases between. The CDR3 extends over 13 amino acids. Here the CDR3 DNA reads TGCGCCAGCAGCCAGGAGGGGCAGGACGAGCAGTACTTC. Its protein product is CASSQEGQDEQYF.

The chain couples TRBV6-1 to TRBJ2-3, with D perhaps matching TRBD1 (7 bases). CDR1 and CDR2 from the germline V gene are MNHNS and SASEGT. This CDR3 has 13 residues. With 0 bases removed from V and 15 bases from J, the gap between germline ends came to 16 bases. DNA of the CDR3: TGTGCCAGCAGTGAAGCTGGCGGGACAGAGGTTTATTTT. Its protein product is CASSEAGGTEVYF.

The J gene is TRBJ1-2, the V gene TRBV19; 9 bases are shared with TRBD1. CDR3 size: 14 residues. The ends lost 5 bases at V and 8 bases at J; junction bases unmatched: 9. CDR1 and CDR2 (germline): LNHDA, SQIVND (reference sequence). DNA of the CDR3: TGTGCCAGTAGTCCGGGGGGGACAGGGCTCGGCTACACCTTC. Its protein is CASSPGGTGLGYTF.

This clone was observed a single time. This chain joins TRBV5-4 and TRBJ1-4; D not certain. CDR1 and CDR2 (germline): SGHNT, YYREEE (reference sequence). The CDR3 is made up of 14 amino acids. Between the trimmed V and J ends, which lost 4 bases and 3 bases, there was a span of 10 bases. In nucleotides, the CDR3 is TGTGCCAGCAGCCTTGGGAGGTCTAATGAAAAACTGTTTTTT. As protein: CASSLGRSNEKLFF.

This rearrangement joins TRBV10-2 to TRBJ2-5; perhaps TRBD2 as D (5 bases). Trimming removed 2 bases from V and 5 bases from J, with 12 bases in between. Germline V CDR1 and CDR2: WSHSY, SAAADI. The CDR3 runs 14 residues. The CDR3, as DNA: TGCGCCAGCAGTGAGCCGACGTCGGGGGAGACCCAGTACTTC. It is translated as CASSEPTSGETQYF.

This clone has a handful of counts. J is TRBJ1-6 and V is TRBV6-5; D gene ambiguous. V dropped 2 bases and J dropped 5 bases, with 10 bases sitting between them. The germline V gene has CDR1 MNHEY and CDR2 SVGAGI. The CDR3 spans 15 residues. The CDR3 sequence is CASSYKAVDNSPLHF. The CDR3 nucleotides are TGTGCCAGCAGTTACAAGGCGGTAGATAATTCACCCCTCCACTTT.

The V gene is TRBV4-2, the J gene TRBJ2-7; D might be TRBD2 (6 bases). V dropped 4 bases and J dropped 1 base, with 11 bases sitting between them. Germline assignment: CDR1 LGHNA and CDR2 YNFKEQ. The CDR3 contains 14 residues. This CDR3 is CASSPGLASYEQYF. Written as DNA, the CDR3 is TGTGCCAGCAGCCCGGGACTCGCGTCCTACGAGCAGTACTTC.

V gene TRBV10-2 combines with J gene TRBJ1-2; 8 bases are a match to TRBD1. The trim removed 0 bases at V and 2 bases at J, leaving 2 bases unmatched. Germline assignment: CDR1 WSHSY and CDR2 SAAADI. The CDR3 extends over 15 amino acids. The CDR3 here is CASSESTGANYGYTF. The CDR3 nucleotides read TGCGCCAGCAGTGAGTCGACAGGGGCGAACTATGGCTACACCTTC.

The rearrangement links TRBV30 to TRBJ2-7; no definite D call. Trimming cost V 5 bases and J 3 bases, with 8 bases left between them. Looked up from germline, CDR1 is GTSNPN and CDR2 is SVGIG (reference sequence). The CDR3 sequence is 11 residues long. CDR3 sequence: CAWRQNYEQYF. The CDR3 DNA is TGTGCCTGGCGACAAAACTACGAGCAGTACTTC.

The chain joins TRBV5-1 to TRBJ2-1, with 7 bases matching TRBD2. The germline CDR1 and CDR2 sequences are SGHRS and YFSETQ. With V trimmed by 3 bases and J by 6 bases, 6 bases remained unmatched. The CDR3 totals 14 residues. This CDR3 is CASSSERGGNEQFF. Here the CDR3 DNA reads TGCGCCAGCAGCTCGGAGCGCGGGGGCAATGAGCAGTTCTTC.

This clone was found a few times. The chain combines TRBV4-1 with TRBJ2-2; D is unclear. V gave up 0 bases and J gave up 6 bases, with 5 bases separating them. Per the germline V gene, CDR1 is MGHRA and CDR2 is YSYEKL. The length of the CDR3 is 13 residues. The CDR3, as DNA: TGCGCCAGCAGCCAAGATATAGCCGGGGAGCTGTTTTTT. Translation gives CASSQDIAGELFF.

This chain connects TRBV6-1 to TRBJ1-2; 8 nucleotides align to TRBD1. V gave up 3 bases and J gave up 0 bases; unmatched junction bases: 3. Germline V gene sequence: CDR1 MNHNS, CDR2 SASEGT. The CDR3 consists of 15 residues. The CDR3: CASSDRGLPNYGYTF. The CDR3 DNA follows: TGTGCCAGCAGTGACAGGGGGCTTCCTAACTATGGCTACACCTTC.

J is TRBJ1-1 and V is TRBV4-2, with D maybe TRBD1 (6 bases). The CDR3 has 15 amino acids. The V gene's germline CDR1 is LGHNA and CDR2 YNFKEQ. V was clipped by 0 bases and J by 0 bases, with 8 bases between them. The CDR3 sequence: CASSQDRTVNTEAFF. CDR3 DNA: TGTGCCAGCAGCCAAGACCGGACAGTGAACACTGAAGCTTTCTTT.

The CDR3 region is CASSASGRTRPEQFF. CDR3 in DNA: TGCGCCAGCAGCGCTAGCGGGAGGACCCGTCCTGAGCAGTTCTTC. The V call is TRBV5-1, the J call TRBJ2-1, with 11 bases identical to TRBD2. Per the germline V gene, CDR1 is SGHRS and CDR2 is YFSETQ. V lost 4 bases, J lost 9 bases, and 9 bases stayed unmatched. This CDR3 region has 15 residues.

Of note for this clone: Other nucleotide sequences in the sample specify the same CDR3. This sequence joins TRBV7-9 and TRBJ1-5; TRBD1 matches at 8 bases. J was trimmed by 2 bases and V by 4 bases; bases with no gene match: 4. The CDR3 has 15 residues. Germline V gene sequence: CDR1 SEHNR, CDR2 FQNEAQ (reference sequence). CDR3: CASSSGQGRNQPQHF. CDR3 coding DNA: TGTGCCAGCAGCTCCGGACAGGGCCGCAATCAGCCCCAGCATTTT.

The chain uses TRBV5-4 and TRBJ1-4, with unresolved D. The CDR3 has 14 amino acids. Trimming stripped 4 bases from V and 0 bases from J, with 7 bases between. Germline V lookup: CDR1 SGHNT, CDR2 YYREEE (reference sequence). The DNA for the CDR3 is TGTGCCAGCAGCCTATACGCAACTAATGAAAAACTGTTTTTT. Translating it yields CASSLYATNEKLFF. Full variable domain (outside the CDR3, taken from reference TRBV5-4 and TRBJ1-4): ETGVTQSPTHLIKTRGQQVTLRCSSQSGHNTVSWYQQALGQGPQFIFQYYREEENGRGNFPPRFSGLQFPNYSSELNVNALELDDSALYLCASSLYATNEKLFFGSGTQLSVL.

V and J are TRBV7-8 and TRBJ2-7; TRBD1 is a possible D gene (6 bases). V shed 4 bases and J shed 4 bases, with 14 bases lying between them. The CDR3 length is 14 residues. In germline, CDR1 is SGHVS, CDR2 FQNEAQ. CDR3 DNA: TGTGCCAGCAGCTCCATCGGACAGCGTTACGAGCAGTACTTC. This sequence encodes CASSSIGQRYEQYF. The whole variable domain, filled in from reference TRBV7-8 and TRBJ2-7, reads GAGVSQSPRYKVAKRGQDVALRCDPISGHVSLFWYQQALGQGPEFLTYFQNEAQLDKSGLPSDRFFAERPEGSVSTLKIQRTQQEDSAVYLCASSSIGQRYEQYFGPGTRLTVT.

The V gene is TRBV19, the J gene TRBJ1-6; 9 bases are shared with TRBD1. Per germline, CDR1 LNHDA and CDR2 SQIVND (reference sequence). V trimming: 7 bases; J trimming: 7 bases; junction bases outside the gene matches: 11. This CDR3 contains 16 residues. The CDR3 spells CASIEDRGVENSPLHF. The CDR3 DNA reads TGTGCCAGTATTGAGGACAGGGGAGTTGAGAATTCACCCCTCCACTTT.

The V call is TRBV28, the J call TRBJ1-5; the match to TRBD1 covers 7 bases. V shed 4 bases, J shed 2 bases, and the junction held 5 bases outside the gene matches. Looked up from germline, CDR1 is MDHEN and CDR2 is SYDVKM. The CDR3 is 15 residues long. Here the CDR3 DNA reads TGTGCCAGCAGTTACAGGGGCCGGGGCAATCAGCCCCAGCATTTT. It specifies CASSYRGRGNQPQHF.

This rearrangement joins TRBV7-9 to TRBJ1-2; 10 nucleotides align to TRBD1. J gave up 8 bases and V 3 bases, and 6 bases lay outside the gene matches. This CDR3 region has 14 residues. Looked up from germline, CDR1 is SEHNR and CDR2 is FQNEAQ (reference sequence). The CDR3 region is CASSLGDRGYGYTF. As DNA, the CDR3 is TGTGCCAGCAGCTTGGGGGACAGGGGTTACGGCTACACCTTC. The entire variable domain, with the rest obtained from reference TRBV7-9 and TRBJ1-2, is as follows: DTGVSQNPRHKITKRGQNVTFRCDPISEHNRLYWYRQTLGQGPEFLTYFQNEAQLEKSRLLSDRFSAERPKGSFSTLEIQRTEQGDSAMYLCASSLGDRGYGYTFGSGTRLTVV.

This rearrangement joins TRBV24-1 to TRBJ2-1; weak D call: TRBD2 (6 bases). This CDR3 has 15 residues. The germline CDR1 and CDR2 sequences are KGHDR and SFDVKD. The ends were cut back, 7 bases at V and 5 bases at J, with 17 bases in the middle. The CDR3 bases are TGTGCCACCAGGTCTGTCGGGAGCTCGAACAATGAGCAGTTCTTC. It is translated as CATRSVGSSNNEQFF.

The rearrangement uses TRBV7-2 and TRBJ1-4; possibly TRBD1 for D (5 bases). The length of the CDR3 is 14 residues. Germline V CDR1 and CDR2: SGHTA, FQGNSA. Trimming took off 4 bases at V and 8 bases at J, with 14 bases between the two ends. The CDR3 here is CASSSGQVGEKLFF. The DNA for the CDR3 is TGTGCCAGCAGCTCCGGACAAGTGGGGGAAAAACTGTTTTTT.